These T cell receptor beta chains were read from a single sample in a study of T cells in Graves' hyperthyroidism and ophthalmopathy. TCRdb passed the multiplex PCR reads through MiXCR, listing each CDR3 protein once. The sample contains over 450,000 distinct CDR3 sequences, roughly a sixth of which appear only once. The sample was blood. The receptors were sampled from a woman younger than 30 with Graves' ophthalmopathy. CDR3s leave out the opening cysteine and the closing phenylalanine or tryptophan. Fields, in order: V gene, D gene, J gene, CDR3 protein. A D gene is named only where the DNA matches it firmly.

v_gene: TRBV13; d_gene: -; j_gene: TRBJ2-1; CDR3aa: ASSSGTPGYNEQF
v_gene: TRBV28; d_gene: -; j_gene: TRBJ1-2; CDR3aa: ASSLNLDRTRLHYGYT
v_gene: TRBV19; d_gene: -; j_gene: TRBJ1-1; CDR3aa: ASSIGGQGMNTEAF
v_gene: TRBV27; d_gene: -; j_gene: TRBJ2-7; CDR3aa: ASSLDGAGTPSYEQY
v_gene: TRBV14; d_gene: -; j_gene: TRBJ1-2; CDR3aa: ASSPGAYYGYT
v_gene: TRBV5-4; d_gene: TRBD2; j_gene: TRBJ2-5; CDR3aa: ASKRAGGRAAETQY
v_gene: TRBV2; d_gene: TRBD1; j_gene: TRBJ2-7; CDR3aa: ASSPPPGQGPEQY
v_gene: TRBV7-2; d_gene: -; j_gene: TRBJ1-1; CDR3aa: ASSFISYTEAF
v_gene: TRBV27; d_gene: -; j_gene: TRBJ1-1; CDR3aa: ASSPFTERTLPEAF
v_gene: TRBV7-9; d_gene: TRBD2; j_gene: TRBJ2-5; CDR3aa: ASGGGYQETQY
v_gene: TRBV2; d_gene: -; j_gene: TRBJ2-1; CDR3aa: ASRNESSSYNEQF
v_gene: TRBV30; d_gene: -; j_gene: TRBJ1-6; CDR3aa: AWSPYPDSVSPLH
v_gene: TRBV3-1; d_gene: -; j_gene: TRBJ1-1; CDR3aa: ASSQEKGEVGTEAF
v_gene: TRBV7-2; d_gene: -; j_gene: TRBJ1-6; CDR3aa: ASSLEFEGVSPLH
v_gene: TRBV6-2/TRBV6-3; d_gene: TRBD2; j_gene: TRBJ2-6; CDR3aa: ASSYNGRVSEGANVLT
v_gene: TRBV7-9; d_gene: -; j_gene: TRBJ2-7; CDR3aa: ASSRAGGLSPYEQY
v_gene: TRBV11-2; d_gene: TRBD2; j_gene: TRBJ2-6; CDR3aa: ASSSWRGFGANVLT
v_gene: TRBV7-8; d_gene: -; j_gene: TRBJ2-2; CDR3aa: ASSLDGRGNTGELF
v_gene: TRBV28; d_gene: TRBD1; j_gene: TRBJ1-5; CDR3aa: ASSMDRGYSNQPQH
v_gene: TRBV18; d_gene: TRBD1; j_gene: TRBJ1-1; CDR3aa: ASSPKTGGTEAF
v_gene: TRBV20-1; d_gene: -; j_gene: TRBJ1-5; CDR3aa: SARGPLNQPQH
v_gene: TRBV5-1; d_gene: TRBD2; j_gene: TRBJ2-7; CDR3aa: ASTDPGLAGGYTYEQY
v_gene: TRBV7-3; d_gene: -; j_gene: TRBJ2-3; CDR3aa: ASSLNGPVGDTQY
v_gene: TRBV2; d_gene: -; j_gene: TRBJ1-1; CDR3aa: ASISTEAF
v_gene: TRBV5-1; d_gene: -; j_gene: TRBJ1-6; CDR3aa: ASSLAEGSPLH
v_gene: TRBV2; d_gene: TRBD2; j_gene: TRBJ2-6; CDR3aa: ASVSGYSGANVLT
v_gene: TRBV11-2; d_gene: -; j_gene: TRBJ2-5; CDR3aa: ASSQRTQRAGETQY
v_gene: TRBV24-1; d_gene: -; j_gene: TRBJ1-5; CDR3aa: ATSDWADNQPQH
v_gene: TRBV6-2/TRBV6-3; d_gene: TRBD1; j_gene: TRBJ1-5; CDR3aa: ASSRQGAVNQPQH
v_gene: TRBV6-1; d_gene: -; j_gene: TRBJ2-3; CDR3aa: ASSPMGLRSTDTQY
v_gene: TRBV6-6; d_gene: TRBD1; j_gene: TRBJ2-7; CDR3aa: ASSYGTGWRPDEQY
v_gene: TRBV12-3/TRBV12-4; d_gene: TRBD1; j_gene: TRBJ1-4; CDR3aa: ASSRGQENEKLF
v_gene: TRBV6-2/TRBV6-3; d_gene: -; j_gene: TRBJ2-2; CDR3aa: ASSYSGNPGELF
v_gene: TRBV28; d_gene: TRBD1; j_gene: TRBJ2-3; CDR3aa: ASRLQGLPTDTQY
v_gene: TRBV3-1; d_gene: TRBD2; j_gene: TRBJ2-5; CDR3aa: ASSPNKFRLAGIQETQY
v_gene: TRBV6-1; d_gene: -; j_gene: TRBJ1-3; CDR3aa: ASSPGRLSGNTIY
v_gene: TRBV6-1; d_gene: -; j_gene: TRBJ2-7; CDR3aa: ASISNNNYEQY
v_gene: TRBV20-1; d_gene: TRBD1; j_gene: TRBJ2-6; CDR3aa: SANSGGVSWGANVLT
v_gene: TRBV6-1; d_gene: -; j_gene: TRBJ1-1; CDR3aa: ASSLPSVGTEAF
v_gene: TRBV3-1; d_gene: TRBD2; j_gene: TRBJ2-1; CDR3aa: ASSQELMGGAYNEQF
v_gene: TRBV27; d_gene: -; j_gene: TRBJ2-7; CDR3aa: ASSPLAGTFSYEQY
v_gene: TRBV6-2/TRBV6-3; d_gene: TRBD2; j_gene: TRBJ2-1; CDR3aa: ASSNSGRDTSEQF
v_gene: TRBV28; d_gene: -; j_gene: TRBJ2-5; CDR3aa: ASSKNSGETQY
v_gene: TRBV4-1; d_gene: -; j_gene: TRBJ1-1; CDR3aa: ASSQDSGDTEAF
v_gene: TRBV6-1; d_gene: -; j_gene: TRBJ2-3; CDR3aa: ASSRDWDTQY